This TCR beta chain came from a study of identical twins. Findings and caveats of the study: Researchers reported excess low generation probability among twin-shared out-of-frame alpha sequences. Cord blood's abundant beta clonotypes had fewer insertions, unlike memory repertoires.

Points on this clonotype: Its antigen is not known.

Healthy Caucasians made up all donors. TCRdb redid the calling of the 5' RACE reads with MiXCR, one entry per CDR3 protein. The data contain 690,000 or so distinct CDR3 sequences, 8.6% of them singletons. These sequences were also reported in another study, on yellow fever vaccine responses in identical twins.

The TCR originated in a woman younger than 35 in good health. Specimen: PBMCs.

The CDR3 DNA is TGTGCCAGCAGCCTGATAGGGGGGGGATCTGATTCACCCCTCCACTTT. Its protein product is CASSLIGGGSDSPLHF. V usage is TRBV7-2 and J usage is TRBJ1-6; possible D gene TRBD1, 6 bases. Germline V gene sequence: CDR1 SGHTA, CDR2 FQGNSA. CDR3 length: 16 residues. Between the trimmed V and J ends, which lost 5 bases and 8 bases, there was a span of 19 bases.